This TCR beta chain was recorded in a study of neurological immune-mediated disorders. Germline assignment: CDR1 SGHRS and CDR2 YFSETQ. V gave up 1 base and J gave up 5 bases; unmatched junction bases: 6. CDR3 length equals 15 residues. The authors made cDNA by 5'RACE with 10-nucleotide random UMIs. One entry per CDR3 protein results from TCRdb running MiXCR on the 5' RACE reads. This sample has over 45,000 distinct CDR3 sequences, with 2.5% to 3.5% found just once. This clonotype was picked up many times. V is TRBV5-1 and J is TRBJ2-1; 7 nucleotides match TRBD2. This clonotype originated in a woman aged 50 to 65 with multiple sclerosis. The sample taken for sequencing was PBMCs. DNA of the CDR3: TGCGCCAGCAGCTTGTCTAGCGGTACTAACAATGAGCAGTTCTTC. It yields the protein CASSLSSGTNNEQFF.